The 9 T cell receptor beta chains below all came from one sample that was sequenced in a study of breast tumors, draining lymph nodes, adjacent tissues. Axillary draining lymph nodes of breast cancer patients supplied the node samples. MiXCR was run by TCRdb on the multiplex PCR reads, yielding one entry per CDR3 protein. The sample carries roughly 80,000 distinct CDR3 sequences, about 20% recorded once. Sequencing was done on a sample of axillary lymph node tissue. These receptors were obtained from a female donor with breast cancer. Some clones in this sample may be carry-over from other donors' samples.

This clonotype was detected many times. The rearrangement joins TRBV20-1 to TRBJ2-1; D is unresolved. The germline gives CDR1 DFQATT, CDR2 SNEGSKA (reference sequence). The CDR3 runs 14 residues. Trimming pared 1 base from V and 1 base from J, leaving 8 bases between. Written as DNA, the CDR3 is TGCAGTGCTAGAGGCTGGGAATCCTACAATGAGCAGTTCTTC. Amino acids: CSARGWESYNEQFF.

A remark on this clonotype: This clone may be a read error of a much larger clone one base away. Given the absence of the conserved phenylalanine or tryptophan at the CDR3 end, a read error is likely. The rearrangement links TRBV12-3 or TRBV12-4 to TRBJ2-1, with 9 positions matching TRBD2. CDR3 length: 15 amino acids. V gave up 1 base and J gave up 7 bases; unmatched junction bases: 5. The chain's CDR3 is CASSLGLAGLNEQFL. CDR3 nucleotide sequence: TGTGCCAGCAGTTTAGGGCTAGCGGGGTTGAATGAGCAGTTCCTC.

Many counts were recorded for this clonotype. The chain has TRBV2 and TRBJ2-3, with D hard to call. Trimming removed 9 bases from V and 0 bases from J, with 16 bases in between. CDR1 SNHLY and CDR2 FYNNEI come from the germline V gene. The CDR3 sequence is 15 residues long. Here the CDR3 DNA reads TGTGCCAGTAAAGGACCCTCCGAAAGCACAGATACGCAGTATTTT. This codes for CASKGPSESTDTQYF.

This clonotype showed up many times. The chain employs TRBV12-5 and TRBJ2-1; the D gene is possibly TRBD1 (6 bases). Germline V CDR1 and CDR2: LGHNT, FRNRAP. Trimming stripped 3 bases from V and 5 bases from J, with 14 bases between. There are 15 residues in the CDR3. Here the CDR3 reads CASGFGTSRNNEQFF. The CDR3 nucleotides are TGTGCTAGTGGTTTCGGGACAAGTAGGAACAATGAGCAGTTCTTC.

This clonotype was seen many times. The chain uses TRBV10-3 and TRBJ2-1; D remains unclear. The length of the CDR3 is 12 residues. V shed 3 bases and J shed 3 bases, with 3 bases lying between them. Germline V gene sequence: CDR1 ENHRY, CDR2 SYGVKD. The CDR3 here is CAISDGYNEQFF. The CDR3 DNA follows: TGTGCCATCAGTGATGGCTACAATGAGCAGTTCTTC.

This clonotype has ten or more counts. The rearrangement uses TRBV9 and TRBJ2-7; a weak D match, TRBD1 (6 bases). CDR1 is SGDLS, CDR2 YYNGEE, per germline. This CDR3 is built from 15 residues. V was pared by 0 bases and J by 3 bases, with 13 bases between. CDR3: CASSVGLGADYEQYF. The CDR3 DNA is TGTGCCAGCAGCGTAGGATTGGGGGCGGACTACGAGCAGTACTTC.

This clonotype was picked up many times. The rearrangement links TRBV19 to TRBJ2-7; the D is unclear. V lost 5 bases and J lost 5, with 19 bases in between. The germline V gene encodes CDR1 LNHDA and CDR2 SQIVND (reference sequence). This CDR3 region has 15 residues. CDR3 sequence reads: CASSLAGIRGHEQYF. The CDR3 nucleotides are TGTGCCAGTAGTTTGGCCGGAATAAGAGGTCACGAGCAGTACTTC.

This clonotype was counted ten times or more. CDR3 protein: CACQDRISYEQYF. CDR3 DNA: TGTGCCTGCCAGGACAGGATCTCCTACGAGCAGTACTTC. The gene calls are TRBV30 and TRBJ2-7, with 7 nucleotides matching TRBD1. Unmatched junction bases numbered 5, after V lost 6 bases and J lost 0 bases. This CDR3 is 13 amino acids long. The germline V gene encodes CDR1 GTSNPN and CDR2 SVGIG (reference sequence).

Of note for this clonotype: This may be a read error: a much more frequent sequence differs by one nucleotide. The chain carries TRBV19 and TRBJ2-5; D is unresolved. Trimming removed 5 bases at V and 4 bases at J, with 11 bases between. The CDR3 is 13 residues long. CDR1 and CDR2 from the germline V gene are LNHDA and SQIVND (reference sequence). As DNA, the CDR3 is TGTGCCAGTAGTGTGCTGGGTGGAGAGACCCAGTACTTC. This gives the protein CASSVLGGETQYF.